This T cell receptor (beta chain) comes out of a study of cytomegalovirus exposure and HLA in healthy donors. V was clipped by 5 bases and J by 1 base, with 14 bases between them. The CDR3 totals 15 residues. CDR1 LNHDA and CDR2 SQIVND come from the germline V gene (reference sequence). The PCR contained 60 Vbeta and 13 Jbeta primers. Generated by immunoSEQ multiplex PCR, the TCRdb table keeps only in-frame clones and is missing some. The sample contains 78,000 or so clones, about four fifths of which appear only once. The gene calls are TRBV19 and TRBJ1-1; D remains ambiguous. The sequenced sample consisted of PBMCs. The sequence came from a woman in her fifties or sixties in good health and CMV-seronegative. In DNA, the CDR3 is TGTGCCAGTAGTCCATTTAAGAGAGAGAACACTGAAGCTTTCTTT. It translates to CASSPFKRENTEAFF.